Below, 19 T cell receptor beta chains from the same sample are listed, as sequenced in a study of blood T cell repertoires in COVID-19. This table comes from immunoSEQ multiplex PCR, and its TCRdb copy is limited to in-frame clones, with some not included. The table lists over 25,000 clones, 88% of them singletons. The source material was peripheral blood. These receptor sequences come from a woman aged 45-59 years with active COVID-19.

The chain carries TRBV6-5 and TRBJ2-1, with 7 bases lining up with TRBD2. Germline V gene lookup returns CDR1 MNHEY and CDR2 SVGAGI. The ends lost 7 bases at V and 0 bases at J; junction bases unmatched: 6. CDR3 size: 15 residues. CDR3 loop: CASTSSGRSYNEQFF. In DNA form, the CDR3 reads TGTGCCAGCACCTCTAGCGGCCGCTCCTACAATGAGCAGTTCTTC.

The rearrangement uses TRBV2 and TRBJ1-1; D uncertain. The CDR3 is 14 amino acids. Trimming stripped 7 bases from V and 5 bases from J, with 17 bases between. The germline CDR1 and CDR2 sequences are SNHLY and FYNNEI. CDR3 sequence reads: CASMWGWERTEAFF. For the CDR3, the DNA is TGTGCCAGCATGTGGGGTTGGGAGCGGACTGAAGCTTTCTTT.

This clone was detected once. CDR3 region: CASTKSENYEQYF. In DNA, the CDR3 is TGTGCCAGCACCAAATCGGAGAATTACGAGCAGTACTTC. The rearrangement joins TRBV28 to TRBJ2-7, with D unclear. Germline-derived CDR1 and CDR2 are MDHEN and SYDVKM. Trimming took off 7 bases at V and 4 bases at J, with 14 bases between the two ends. The CDR3 is 13 residues long. The full variable domain, with the rest looked up from reference TRBV28 and TRBJ2-7, is DVKVTQSSRYLVKRTGEKVFLECVQDMDHENMFWYRQDPGLGLRLIYFSYDVKMKEKGDIPEGYSVSREKKERFSLILESASTNQTSMYLCASTKSENYEQYFGPGTRLTVT.

The chain combines TRBV19 with TRBJ2-3; 13 nucleotides agree with TRBD2. The CDR3 covers 16 residues. V lost 4 bases to trimming and J lost 5 bases; unmatched junction nucleotides: 6. Germline assignment: CDR1 LNHDA and CDR2 SQIVND (reference sequence). CDR3 nucleotide sequence: TGTGCCAGTAGTACGAGACTAGCGGGAGGCATAGATACGCAGTATTTT. Protein product: CASSTRLAGGIDTQYF.

This clone was observed once. This chain links TRBV7-9 with TRBJ2-1; TRBD1 agrees at 8 bases. The CDR3 has 16 amino acids. Unmatched junction bases numbered 4, after V lost 2 bases and J lost 1 base. Germline-derived CDR1 and CDR2 are SEHNR and FQNEAQ (reference sequence). CDR3 region: CASSLTTGESYNEQFF. CDR3 bases: TGTGCCAGCAGCTTAACGACAGGGGAATCCTACAATGAGCAGTTCTTC.

The chain is built from TRBV3-1 (or the pseudogene TRBV3-2) and TRBJ2-2; 11 bases align to TRBD2. Germline CDR1 is LGHDT and CDR2 is YNNKEL (reference sequence). The CDR3 consists of 15 residues. Germline trimming cut 4 bases from V and 6 bases from J; bases unmatched to any gene: 4. Written as DNA, the CDR3 is TGTGCCAGCAGCCTACCGGGACTAGCGGCCGGGGAGCTGTTTTTT. It codes for CASSLPGLAAGELFF.

V usage is TRBV7-8 and J usage is TRBJ1-2; possible D gene TRBD1, 5 bases. V was cut by 3 bases and J by 5 bases, with 10 bases left in between. From germline, CDR1 is SGHVS and CDR2 FQNEAQ. This CDR3 has 13 amino acids. The CDR3 sequence: CASSLGQQYGYTF. The CDR3 nucleotides read TGTGCCAGCAGCTTGGGGCAGCAGTATGGCTACACCTTC.

The V and J genes are TRBV5-8 and TRBJ1-5; 7 positions match TRBD1. Germline V gives CDR1 SGHTS, CDR2 YDEGEE. J was trimmed by 7 bases and V by 2 bases; bases with no gene match: 12. The CDR3 length is 16 residues. The DNA for the CDR3 is TGTGCCAGCAGCTTTAGCTTTACAGGGGCCGGACAGCCCCAGCATTTT. Translated: CASSFSFTGAGQPQHF.

This chain joins TRBV27 and TRBJ1-4; D may be TRBD1 (5 bases). This CDR3 is built from 14 residues. Germline V CDR1 and CDR2: MNHEY, SMNVEV (reference sequence). Trimming took off 3 bases at V and 2 bases at J, with 7 bases between the two ends. Here the CDR3 reads CASSFRQTNEKLFF. The CDR3 coding sequence is TGTGCCAGCAGTTTCCGACAGACTAATGAAAAACTGTTTTTT.

V is TRBV3-1 (or the pseudogene TRBV3-2) and J is TRBJ2-5; D is possibly TRBD2 (6 bases). The CDR3 sequence is 14 residues long. In germline, CDR1 is LGHDT, CDR2 YNNKEL (reference sequence). V lost 7 bases to trimming and J lost 7 bases, with 19 bases between them. CDR3 region: CASMGTWPRGTQYF. CDR3 in DNA: TGTGCCAGCATGGGGACTTGGCCCCGAGGGACCCAGTACTTC.

The chain carries TRBV20-1 and TRBJ2-1, with 7 positions matching TRBD2. J was trimmed by 4 bases and V by 3 bases; bases with no gene match: 3. The germline V gene encodes CDR1 DFQATT and CDR2 SNEGSKA (reference sequence). CDR3 length: 13 residues. CDR3 protein: CSASLGLYNEQFF. As DNA, the CDR3 is TGCAGTGCTAGTTTGGGACTATACAATGAGCAGTTCTTC.

This rearrangement joins TRBV11-2 to TRBJ2-1, with D uncertain. Germline V lookup: CDR1 SGHAT, CDR2 FQNNGV. V was pared by 2 bases and J by 6 bases, with 8 bases between. The CDR3 sequence is 13 residues long. CDR3 bases: TGTGCCAGCAGCTTATATGGGCTCAATGAGCAGTTCTTC. The encoded protein is CASSLYGLNEQFF.

The rearrangement links TRBV10-1 to TRBJ2-3; D is perhaps TRBD2 (5 bases). V was trimmed by 8 bases and J by 2 bases, leaving 8 bases between them. The CDR3 totals 12 residues. Germline loops: CDR1 WNHNN, CDR2 SYGVQD (reference sequence). CDR3 coding DNA: TGCGCCAGCGCCGGGATCACAGATACGCAGTATTTT. Its translation: CASAGITDTQYF.

Points on this clone: At one end the junction does not follow the germline gene, possibly because of a read error. The chain couples TRBV7-7 to TRBJ2-7, with 11 nucleotides matching TRBD2. CDR1 is SSHAT, CDR2 FNYEAQ, per germline (reference sequence). The CDR3 runs to 18 residues. The DNA of the CDR3 is TGTGCTAGCAGCTTAGAAGGGACTAGCGGTATGAGCTCCTACGAGCAGTACTTC. It is translated as CASSLEGTSGMSSYEQYF.

The chain employs TRBV18 and TRBJ2-7; D call uncertain. The CDR3 sequence is 16 residues long. Germline CDR1 is KGHSH and CDR2 is LQKENI. Trimming cost V 2 bases and J 3 bases, with 17 bases left between them. The CDR3 DNA sequence: TGTGCCAGCTCACCAGTACCAACTCAGGTGGGCTACGAGCAGTACTTC. Translating gives CASSPVPTQVGYEQYF.

V usage is TRBV27 and J usage is TRBJ1-2; D is possibly TRBD1 (5 bases). The CDR3 extends over 14 amino acids. Germline V gene sequence: CDR1 MNHEY, CDR2 SMNVEV (reference sequence). The V end was cut by 1 base, the J end by 7 bases, with 13 bases between. The CDR3 loop reads CASSLWQGSVGYTF. In DNA, the CDR3 is TGTGCCAGCAGTTTATGGCAGGGAAGCGTTGGCTACACCTTC.

This chain links TRBV5-1 with TRBJ1-1; TRBD1 might be the D (6 bases). Per the germline V gene, CDR1 is SGHRS and CDR2 is YFSETQ. The CDR3 extends over 14 amino acids. V lost 0 bases to trimming and J lost 3 bases, with 9 bases between them. The CDR3 here is CASSLGTEDTEAFF. As DNA, the CDR3 is TGCGCCAGCAGCTTGGGGACAGAGGACACTGAAGCTTTCTTT.

The CDR3 protein is CASRDRVLSYEQYF. CDR3 DNA sequence: TGTGCCAGCAGAGACAGGGTCCTCTCCTACGAGCAGTACTTC. This chain links TRBV28 with TRBJ2-7; 7 nucleotides line up with TRBD1. This CDR3 is 14 amino acids long. The trim removed 6 bases at V and 0 bases at J, leaving 5 bases unmatched. Germline-derived CDR1 and CDR2 are MDHEN and SYDVKM.

V gene TRBV19 combines with J gene TRBJ2-1, with D possibly being TRBD2 (6 bases). V shed 4 bases and J shed 0 bases, with 13 bases lying between them. Germline loops: CDR1 LNHDA, CDR2 SQIVND (reference sequence). The CDR3 contains 16 residues. The CDR3 coding sequence is TGTGCCAGTAGTAGAACTAGCAGGAGCTCCTACAATGAGCAGTTCTTC. The encoded protein is CASSRTSRSSYNEQFF.